Listed below are T cell receptor beta chains from one sample, sequenced in a study of blood T cell repertoires in COVID-19. Produced via immunoSEQ multiplex PCR; TCRdb's table is partial and in-frame only. Of 200,000 to 250,000 clones listed, nearly 90% are singletons. The sample taken for sequencing was PBMCs or T cells enriched from blood (not recorded which). The receptors derive from a man aged 25 to 40 who had been exposed to COVID-19. CDR3s include the opening cysteine and the closing phenylalanine or tryptophan. The D gene is left open where the match is weak. Size is omitted from some rows. Given values are once, few, many or a class for expanded clones.

clone_size	v_call	d_call	j_call	cdr3_nt	cdr3_aa
once	TRBV5-6	NA	TRBJ1-1	TGTGCCAGCAGCTCCCGGGGGATTGAAGCTTTCTTT	CASSSRGIEAFF
NA	TRBV28	NA	TRBJ1-5	TGTGCCAGCAGTTTATGGGCACGCCCTGGGCCCCAGCATTTT	CASSLWARPGPQHF
NA	TRBV3-1/TRBV3-2	NA	TRBJ2-7	TGTGCCAGCAGCCACTTACCTGGGGCGGGGCTATACGAGCAGTACTTC	CASSHLPGAGLYEQYF
NA	TRBV19	NA	TRBJ2-1	TGTGCCAGCGGGACTGGAAGGGAGTTCTTC	CASGTGREFF
NA	TRBV7-2	NA	TRBJ1-1	TGTGCCAGCAGCTTGATAAGGGGAATAACTGAAGCTTTCTTT	CASSLIRGITEAFF
NA	TRBV11-3	TRBD2	TRBJ2-3	TGTGCCAGCAGCTTAGTTGCGGGGGGCGGCACAGATACGCAGTATTTT	CASSLVAGGGTDTQYF
few	TRBV28	TRBD1	TRBJ2-2	TGTGCCAGCAGTTACCGGACAGGGGGCGCCGCCGGGGAGCTGTTTTTT	CASSYRTGGAAGELFF
NA	TRBV27	TRBD2	TRBJ2-3	TGTGCCAGCAGTTTGGCTAGCGGGGGAGTAGTAGATACGCAGTATTTT	CASSLASGGVVDTQYF
NA	TRBV6-2/TRBV6-3	TRBD1	TRBJ2-1	TGTGCCAGCAGATACAGGGGTTGGGATGAGCAGTTCTTC	CASRYRGWDEQFF
NA	TRBV14	NA	TRBJ1-6	TGTGCCAGCAGCCAAGATCGGACATTTTCACCCCTCCACTTT	CASSQDRTFSPLHF
NA	TRBV7-9	NA	TRBJ1-4	TGTGCCAGCAGCTTAGCGCCAAGTAGTCTTGAAAAACTGTTTTTT	CASSLAPSSLEKLFF
NA	TRBV9	NA	TRBJ2-7	TGTGCCAGCAGCGTCTCCCAGTGGGGCACCTACGAGCAGTACTTC	CASSVSQWGTYEQYF
NA	TRBV5-6	TRBD1	TRBJ1-5	TGTGCCAGCAGTTTTATGGGACAGGGGGCGTATCAGCCCCAGCATTTT	CASSFMGQGAYQPQHF
NA	TRBV4-1	NA	TRBJ1-6	TGCGCCAGCAGCCAAGTAAACAAACAGGGAAGGGGATCACCCCTCCACTTT	CASSQVNKQGRGSPLHF
NA	TRBV6-2/TRBV6-3	NA	TRBJ1-2	TGTGCCAGCAGTTATTCACCGTCGTTGTTTGTGGGCGGCTACACCTTC	CASSYSPSLFVGGYTF
NA	TRBV19	TRBD1	TRBJ2-5	TGTGCCACCCGGGACAGGGGTGGGGAGACCCAGTACTTC	CATRDRGGETQYF
NA	TRBV12-5	NA	TRBJ1-1	TGTGCTAGTGGCAACAGGGACGTGAACACTGAAGCTTTCTTT	CASGNRDVNTEAFF